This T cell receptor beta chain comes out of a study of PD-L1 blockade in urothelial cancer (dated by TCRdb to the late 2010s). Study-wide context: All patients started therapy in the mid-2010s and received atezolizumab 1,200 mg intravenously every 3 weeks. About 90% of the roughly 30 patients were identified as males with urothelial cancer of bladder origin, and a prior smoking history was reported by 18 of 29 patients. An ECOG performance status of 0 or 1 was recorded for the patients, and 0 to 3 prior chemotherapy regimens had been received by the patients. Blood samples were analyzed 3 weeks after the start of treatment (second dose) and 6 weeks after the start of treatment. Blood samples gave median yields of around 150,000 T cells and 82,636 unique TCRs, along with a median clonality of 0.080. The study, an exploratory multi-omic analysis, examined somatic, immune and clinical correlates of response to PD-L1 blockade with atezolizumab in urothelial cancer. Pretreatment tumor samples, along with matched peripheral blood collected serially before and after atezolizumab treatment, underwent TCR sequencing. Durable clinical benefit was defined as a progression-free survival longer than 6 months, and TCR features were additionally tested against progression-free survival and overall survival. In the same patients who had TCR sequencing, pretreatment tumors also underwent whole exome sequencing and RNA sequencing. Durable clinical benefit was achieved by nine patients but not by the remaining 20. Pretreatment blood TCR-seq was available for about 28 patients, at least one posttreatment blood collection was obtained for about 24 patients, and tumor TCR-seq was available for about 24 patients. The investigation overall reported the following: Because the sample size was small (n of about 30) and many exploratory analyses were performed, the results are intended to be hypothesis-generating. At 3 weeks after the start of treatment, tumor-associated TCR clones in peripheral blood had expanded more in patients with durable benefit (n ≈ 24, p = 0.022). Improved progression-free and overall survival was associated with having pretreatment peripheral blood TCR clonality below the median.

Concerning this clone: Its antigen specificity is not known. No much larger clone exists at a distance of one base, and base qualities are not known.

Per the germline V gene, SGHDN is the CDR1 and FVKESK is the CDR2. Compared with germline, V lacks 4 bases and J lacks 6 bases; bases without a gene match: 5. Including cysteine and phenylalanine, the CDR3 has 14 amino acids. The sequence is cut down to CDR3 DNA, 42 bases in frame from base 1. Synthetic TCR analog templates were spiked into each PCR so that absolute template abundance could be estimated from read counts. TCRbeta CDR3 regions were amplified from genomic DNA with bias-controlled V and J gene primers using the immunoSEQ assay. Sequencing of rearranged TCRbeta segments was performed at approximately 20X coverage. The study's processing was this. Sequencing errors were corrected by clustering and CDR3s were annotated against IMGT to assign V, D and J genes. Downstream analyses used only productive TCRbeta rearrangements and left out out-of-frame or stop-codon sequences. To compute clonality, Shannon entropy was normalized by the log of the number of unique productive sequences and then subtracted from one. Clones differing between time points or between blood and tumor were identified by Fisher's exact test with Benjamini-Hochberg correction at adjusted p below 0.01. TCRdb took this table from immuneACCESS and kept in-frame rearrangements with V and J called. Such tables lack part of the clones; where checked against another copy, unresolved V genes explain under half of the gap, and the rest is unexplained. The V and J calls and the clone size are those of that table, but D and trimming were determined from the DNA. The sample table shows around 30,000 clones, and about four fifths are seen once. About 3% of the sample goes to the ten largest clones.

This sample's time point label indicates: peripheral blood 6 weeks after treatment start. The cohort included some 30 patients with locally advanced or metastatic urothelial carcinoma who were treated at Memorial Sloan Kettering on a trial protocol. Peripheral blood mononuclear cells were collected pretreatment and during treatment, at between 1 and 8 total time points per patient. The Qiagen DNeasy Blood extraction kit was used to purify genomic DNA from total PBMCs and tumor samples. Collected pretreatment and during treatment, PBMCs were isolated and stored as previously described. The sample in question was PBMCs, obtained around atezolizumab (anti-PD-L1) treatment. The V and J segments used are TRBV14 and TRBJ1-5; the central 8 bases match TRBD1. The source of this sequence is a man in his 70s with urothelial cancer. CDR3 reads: CASSRTGGGQPQHF. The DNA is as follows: TGTGCCAGCAGCCGCACAGGGGGGGGTCAGCCCCAGCATTTT.